Each of the 28 T cell receptor beta chains below was sequenced from the same sample in a study of blood T cell repertoires in COVID-19. Method: immunoSEQ multiplex PCR; TCRdb's copy keeps in-frame clones and lacks some. The sample lists some 130,000 clones, 60% to 80% occurring once. What was sequenced was peripheral blood. These receptor sequences come from a woman in her seventies with acute or convalescent COVID-19.

The CDR3 DNA follows: TGTGCCAGCAGCCGCGAGGAGTATGGCTACACCTTC. The encoded protein is CASSREEYGYTF. This chain links TRBV7-2 with TRBJ1-2, with D hard to call. Trimming pared 5 bases from V and 5 bases from J, leaving 9 bases between. Germline V gene data show CDR1 as SGHTA and CDR2 as FQGNSA. The CDR3 totals 12 residues.

The V gene is TRBV4-2, the J gene TRBJ2-2; D might be TRBD2 (6 bases). Deletions cut 0 bases from V and 6 bases from J, with 17 bases between. The CDR3 consists of 17 residues. CDR1 and CDR2 from the germline V gene are LGHNA and YNFKEQ. The CDR3 region is CASSQDPTGGKAGELFF. CDR3 DNA: TGTGCCAGCAGCCAAGATCCAACTGGCGGGAAGGCCGGGGAGCTGTTTTTT.

The chain couples TRBV18 to TRBJ1-1, with a weak D call TRBD1 (6 bases). V lost 3 bases, J lost 7 bases, and 12 bases lay in between. There are 13 residues in the CDR3. Per germline, CDR1 KGHSH and CDR2 LQKENI. This CDR3 is CASSPVGQREAFF. CDR3 nucleotide sequence: TGTGCCAGCTCACCGGTCGGACAGCGTGAAGCTTTCTTT.

This chain connects TRBV5-8 to TRBJ2-1; 7 bases agree with TRBD1. Trimming took 0 bases from V and 2 from J; bases not matched to a gene: 5. The CDR3 sequence is 16 residues long. The germline gives CDR1 SGHTS, CDR2 YDEGEE. The CDR3 nucleotides are TGTGCCAGCAGCTTGGGGTGGACAGGCCCCTACAATGAGCAGTTCTTC. It translates to CASSLGWTGPYNEQFF.

Notes on this clone: A far bigger clonotype differs at one base, so this is likely a read error. The chain links TRBV6-6 to TRBJ1-2; TRBD1 matches at 7 bases. V dropped 6 bases and J dropped 2; count of bases not matched to a gene: 3. Germline CDR1 MNHNY, CDR2 SVGAGI (reference sequence). This CDR3 has 13 residues. CDR3 in amino acids: CASSLDRNYGYTF. The CDR3, as DNA: TGTGCCAGCAGCTTGGACAGGAACTATGGCTACACCTTC.

The V call is TRBV7-9, the J call TRBJ2-5, with D tentatively TRBD2 (6 bases). V was cut by 4 bases and J by 0 bases, with 9 bases left in between. The CDR3 sequence is 14 residues long. Germline V gene data show CDR1 as SEHNR and CDR2 as FQNEAQ (reference sequence). The CDR3 bases are TGTGCCAGCAGCTCCACTAGCTACCAAGAGACCCAGTACTTC. It translates to CASSSTSYQETQYF.

This chain links TRBV27 with TRBJ1-1, with 8 bases lining up with TRBD1. Germline CDR1 and CDR2: MNHEY and SMNVEV (reference sequence). V lost 6 bases, J lost 1 base, and 1 base stayed unmatched. The CDR3 consists of 13 residues. Here the CDR3 reads CASSRGRNTEAFF. Written as DNA, the CDR3 is TGTGCCAGCAGCAGGGGGCGGAACACTGAAGCTTTCTTT.

The V gene is TRBV27, the J gene TRBJ1-2; perhaps TRBD1 as D (6 bases). The V gene's germline CDR1 is MNHEY and CDR2 SMNVEV (reference sequence). Trimming shortened V by 7 bases and J by 5 bases, and 17 bases separated the two germline ends. CDR3 length: 14 amino acids. CDR3 in amino acids: CASNFAGGSYGYTF. CDR3 nucleotides: TGTGCCAGCAATTTCGCGGGGGGCTCTTATGGCTACACCTTC.

The chain joins TRBV19 to TRBJ2-2; a weak D match, TRBD2 (7 bases). V was clipped by 7 bases and J by 4 bases, with 16 bases between them. The CDR3 runs 15 residues. Looked up from germline, CDR1 is LNHDA and CDR2 is SQIVND (reference sequence). CDR3 DNA sequence: TGTGCCAGTACCCTGCGGGGGCCGGGCACCGGGGAGCTGTTTTTT. Amino acid sequence: CASTLRGPGTGELFF.

The rearrangement uses TRBV29-1 and TRBJ1-2; D may be TRBD1 (5 bases). Per germline, CDR1 SQVTM and CDR2 ANQGSEA. The CDR3 consists of 13 residues. Trimming removed 8 bases at V and 4 bases at J, with 17 bases between. The CDR3 loop is CSIRGGAAYGYTF. The CDR3 bases are TGCAGCATCCGTGGCGGGGCCGCCTATGGCTACACCTTC. The full variable domain, completed using reference TRBV29-1 and TRBJ1-2, is SAVISQKPSRDICQRGTSLTIQCQVDSQVTMMFWYRQQPGQSLTLIATANQGSEATYESGFVIDKFPISRPNLTFSTLTVSNMSPEDSSIYLCSIRGGAAYGYTFGSGTRLTVV.

The gene calls are TRBV19 and TRBJ1-2, with 8 bases that match TRBD1. The germline CDR1 and CDR2 sequences are LNHDA and SQIVND (reference sequence). The CDR3 has 15 residues. The V and J ends lost 3 bases and 2 bases, in that order; junction bases with no gene match: 5. The CDR3 coding sequence is TGTGCCAGTAGTATTTGGGGACAGGCCAACTATGGCTACACCTTC. Its protein product is CASSIWGQANYGYTF.

The chain carries TRBV3-1 (or the pseudogene TRBV3-2) and TRBJ2-5; 10 bases align to TRBD2. The V gene's germline CDR1 is LGHDT and CDR2 YNNKEL (reference sequence). V lost 4 bases, J lost 5 bases, and 10 bases stayed unmatched. There are 16 residues in the CDR3. The CDR3 DNA reads TGTGCCAGCAGCCCCCGCAGCGGGGGGGCAGGTGAGACCCAGTACTTC. Translated, it gives CASSPRSGGAGETQYF.

This rearrangement joins TRBV2 to TRBJ1-2; no firm D call. V lost 6 bases and J 0 bases, leaving 14 bases between the germline ends. This CDR3 contains 15 residues. Per germline, CDR1 SNHLY and CDR2 FYNNEI. Here the CDR3 reads CASSGRTVANYGYTF. The CDR3 bases are TGTGCCAGCAGCGGGAGGACGGTCGCTAACTATGGCTACACCTTC. Full variable domain (outside the CDR3, taken from reference TRBV2 and TRBJ1-2): EPEVTQTPSHQVTQMGQEVILRCVPISNHLYFYWYRQILGQKVEFLVSFYNNEISEKSEIFDDQFSVERPDGSNFTLKIRSTKLEDSAMYFCASSGRTVANYGYTFGSGTRLTVV.

This chain connects TRBV4-3 to TRBJ1-4; D possibly corresponds to TRBD1 (6 bases). Germline assignment: CDR1 LGHNA and CDR2 YSLEER. This CDR3 is 16 amino acids long. Trimming took off 0 bases at V and 5 bases at J, with 13 bases between the two ends. CDR3: CASSQELLDSNEKLFF. CDR3 bases: TGCGCCAGCAGCCAAGAACTTCTGGACAGCAATGAAAAACTGTTTTTT.

This sequence joins TRBV11-2 and TRBJ1-6; possible D gene TRBD1, 5 bases. Germline CDR1 SGHAT, CDR2 FQNNGV. This CDR3 region has 13 residues. V was trimmed by 3 bases and J by 14 bases, leaving 14 bases between them. CDR3 protein: CASSLGLNWALHF. In DNA form, the CDR3 reads TGTGCCAGCAGCTTGGGGCTTAATTGGGCCCTCCACTTT.

The chain recombines TRBV18 with TRBJ1-1; 7 bases line up with TRBD1. This CDR3 spans 13 amino acids. Germline lookup yields CDR1 KGHSH and CDR2 LQKENI. V was pared by 4 bases and J by 7 bases, with 6 bases of the junction left unmatched. CDR3: CASSRDRDSEAFF. DNA for the CDR3: TGTGCCAGCTCACGGGACCGGGACAGTGAAGCTTTCTTT.

Of note for this clone: This specimen includes other DNA sequences encoding the same CDR3. The rearrangement links TRBV28 to TRBJ2-3; TRBD1 matches at 8 bases. Germline lookup yields CDR1 MDHEN and CDR2 SYDVKM. Trimming at V came to 6 bases and at J to 3 bases, leaving 11 bases not matched to a gene. CDR3 size: 16 residues. The CDR3 region has the DNA TGTGCCAGCAGCCTTCCGGCAGGGGGCGCGACAGATACGCAGTATTTT. Translated, it gives CASSLPAGGATDTQYF.

This rearrangement joins TRBV14 to TRBJ2-1; tentatively, D is TRBD2 (6 bases). Germline CDR1 SGHDN, CDR2 FVKESK. This CDR3 is built from 16 residues. The V end was cut by 4 bases, the J end by 5 bases, with 18 bases between. The CDR3 DNA sequence: TGTGCCAGCAGCCTCGGGACTGCCCTTAACCACAATGAGCAGTTCTTC. Translated, it gives CASSLGTALNHNEQFF.

The table lists this clone with a count of one. A much larger clonotype is one base distant, so this may be a read error. The V call is TRBV7-9, the J call TRBJ1-5; the D gene is possibly TRBD1 (5 bases). With 3 bases removed from V and 2 bases from J, the gap between germline ends came to 8 bases. This CDR3 spans 14 amino acids. Germline-derived CDR1 and CDR2 are SEHNR and FQNEAQ (reference sequence). In DNA form, the CDR3 reads TGTGCCAGCAGCTTGGGGGGGGGCAATCAGCCCCAGCATTTT. This sequence encodes CASSLGGGNQPQHF.

CDR3 nucleotides: TGTGCCATCAGTGAGCGTCTAGCGGGGACGGGGGAGACCCAGTACTTC. Translation gives CAISERLAGTGETQYF. The V call is TRBV10-3, the J call TRBJ2-5, with TRBD2 matching 9 bases. The CDR3 sequence is 16 residues long. J was trimmed by 5 bases and V by 2 bases; bases with no gene match: 9. The germline V gene encodes CDR1 ENHRY and CDR2 SYGVKD.

This clone was detected once. The chain has TRBV28 and TRBJ1-6, with a possible D match to TRBD1 (6 bases). V shed 7 bases and J shed 0 bases, with 10 bases lying between them. The germline V gene has CDR1 MDHEN and CDR2 SYDVKM. CDR3 length equals 15 residues. The CDR3 nucleotides read TGTGCCAGCACGGCAGGGGACTCCTATAATTCACCCCTCCACTTT. It encodes CASTAGDSYNSPLHF.

This chain links TRBV5-1 with TRBJ1-2; D might be TRBD1 (5 bases). Deletions cut 0 bases from V and 6 bases from J, with 12 bases between. The CDR3 length is 14 residues. Per germline, CDR1 SGHRS and CDR2 YFSETQ. CDR3 bases: TGCGCCAGCAGCTTGGGGGGACTTGGAGATGGCTACACCTTC. Its translation: CASSLGGLGDGYTF. The complete variable domain, with remaining parts taken from reference TRBV5-1 and TRBJ1-2, reads KAGVTQTPRYLIKTRGQQVTLSCSPISGHRSVSWYQQTPGQGLQFLFEYFSETQRNKGNFPGRFSGRQFSNSRSEMNVSTLELGDSALYLCASSLGGLGDGYTFGSGTRLTVV.

The gene calls are TRBV3-1 (or the pseudogene TRBV3-2) and TRBJ1-6; TRBD1 matches 7 bases. This CDR3 is built from 14 residues. Losses at the gene ends were 5 bases for V and 6 bases for J; bases not matched to a gene: 4. In germline, CDR1 is LGHDT, CDR2 YNNKEL (reference sequence). CDR3 amino acids: CASSATGANSPLHF. The CDR3 coding sequence is TGTGCCAGCAGCGCCACAGGGGCTAATTCACCCCTCCACTTT.

The rearrangement joins TRBV7-9 to TRBJ1-6; tentatively, D is TRBD1 (5 bases). Germline V CDR1 and CDR2: SEHNR, FQNEAQ (reference sequence). V lost 2 bases, J lost 7 bases, and 15 bases lay in between. The CDR3 loop spans 16 amino acids. CDR3: CASSLIGREGNSPLHF. The CDR3 DNA sequence: TGTGCCAGCAGCTTAATAGGCAGGGAGGGGAATTCACCCCTCCACTTT.

The chain carries TRBV7-8 and TRBJ2-3, with 12 bases fitting TRBD2. Germline V lookup: CDR1 SGHVS, CDR2 FQNEAQ. The CDR3 is made up of 17 amino acids. V gave up 1 base and J gave up 1 base; unmatched junction bases: 3. CDR3 coding DNA: TGTGCCAGCAGCTTAGTGGCTAGCGGGGGGGGCACAGATACGCAGTATTTT. Protein: CASSLVASGGGTDTQYF.

The gene calls are TRBV4-3 and TRBJ1-3; D possibly corresponds to TRBD1 (6 bases). The CDR3 contains 18 residues. Germline CDR1 LGHNA, CDR2 YSLEER. Trimming removed 0 bases at V and 4 bases at J, with 19 bases between. DNA of the CDR3: TGCGCCAGCAGCCAAGATCTGTCGGGGGGCGCTTGGGGAAACACCATATATTTT. Translated, it gives CASSQDLSGGAWGNTIYF.

This clone was detected many times. The V and J genes are TRBV4-2 and TRBJ2-2, with D perhaps matching TRBD2 (6 bases). Per the germline V gene, CDR1 is LGHNA and CDR2 is YNFKEQ. V dropped 0 bases and J dropped 6 bases, with 17 bases sitting between them. CDR3 length: 17 residues. As DNA, the CDR3 is TGTGCCAGCAGCCAAGATGGGGGGAGAGGGTCGTCCGGGGAGCTGTTTTTT. It yields the protein CASSQDGGRGSSGELFF.

The table lists this clone with a few counts. The chain uses TRBV18 and TRBJ1-2; TRBD1 might be the D (6 bases). The CDR3 is 15 amino acids. Trimming removed 2 bases at V and 3 bases at J, with 13 bases between. In germline, CDR1 is KGHSH, CDR2 LQKENI. The CDR3 protein is CASSPSGVTDYGYTF. DNA of the CDR3: TGTGCCAGCTCACCATCAGGGGTCACGGACTATGGCTACACCTTC.